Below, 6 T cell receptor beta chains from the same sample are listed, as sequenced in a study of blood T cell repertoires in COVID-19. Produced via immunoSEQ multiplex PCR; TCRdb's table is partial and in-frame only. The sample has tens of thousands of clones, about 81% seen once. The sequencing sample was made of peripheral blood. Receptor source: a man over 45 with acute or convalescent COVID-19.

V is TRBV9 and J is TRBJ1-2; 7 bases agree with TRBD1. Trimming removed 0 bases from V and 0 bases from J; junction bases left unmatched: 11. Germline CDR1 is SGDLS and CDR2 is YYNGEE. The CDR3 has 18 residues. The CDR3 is CASSVGTGESLANYGYTF. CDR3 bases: TGTGCCAGCAGCGTAGGAACAGGGGAGTCCCTAGCTAACTATGGCTACACCTTC.

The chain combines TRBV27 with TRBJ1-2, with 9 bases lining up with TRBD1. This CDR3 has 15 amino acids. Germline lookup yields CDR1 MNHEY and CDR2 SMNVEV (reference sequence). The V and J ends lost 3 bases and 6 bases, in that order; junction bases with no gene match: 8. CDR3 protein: CASSFTGQGKDGYTF. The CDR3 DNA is TGTGCCAGCAGTTTTACAGGACAGGGGAAAGATGGCTACACCTTC.

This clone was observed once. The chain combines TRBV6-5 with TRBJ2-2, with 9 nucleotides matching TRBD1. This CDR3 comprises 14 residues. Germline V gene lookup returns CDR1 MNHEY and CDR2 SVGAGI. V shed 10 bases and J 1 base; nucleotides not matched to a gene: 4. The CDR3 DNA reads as TGTGCCACCCGGACAGGGGTGAACACCGGGGAGCTGTTTTTT. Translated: CATRTGVNTGELFF.

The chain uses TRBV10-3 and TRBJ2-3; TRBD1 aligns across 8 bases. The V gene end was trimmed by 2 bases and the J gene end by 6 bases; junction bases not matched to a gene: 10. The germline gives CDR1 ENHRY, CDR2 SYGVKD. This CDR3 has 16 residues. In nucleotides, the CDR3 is TGTGCCATCAGTGAGCCGGGACAGGCCCGGGGGGATACGCAGTATTTT. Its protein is CAISEPGQARGDTQYF.

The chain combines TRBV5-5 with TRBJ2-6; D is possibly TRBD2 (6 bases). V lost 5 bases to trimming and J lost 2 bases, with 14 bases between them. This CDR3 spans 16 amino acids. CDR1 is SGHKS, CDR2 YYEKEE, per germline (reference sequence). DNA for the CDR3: TGTGCCAGCAGACTGAGCAGGGAGGCTGGGGCCAACGTCCTGACTTTC. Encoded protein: CASRLSREAGANVLTF.

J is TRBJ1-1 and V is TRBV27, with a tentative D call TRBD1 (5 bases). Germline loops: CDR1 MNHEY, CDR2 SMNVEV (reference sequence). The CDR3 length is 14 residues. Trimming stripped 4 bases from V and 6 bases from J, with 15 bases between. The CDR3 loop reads CASSSIYRQPEAFF. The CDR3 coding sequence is TGTGCCAGCAGTTCTATATACCGACAGCCTGAAGCTTTCTTT.